This is a list of T cell receptor beta chains from one sample in a study of shared clonotypes between healthy human individuals. This table comes from immunoSEQ multiplex PCR, and its TCRdb copy is limited to in-frame clones, with some not included. This sample carries over 400,000 clones, 81% of them seen once, and the ten largest clones take 12%. The sample was PBMCs. All receptors derive from a woman aged 40 to 55 in good health. Some clones in this sample may be carry-over from other donors' samples. Each CDR3 is given with its conserved first and last residue. The order of the fields is D gene, V gene, clone size, J gene, CDR3 DNA, CDR3 protein. A D gene is named only where the DNA matches it firmly. Some rows mark clone size as missing; the rest say once, few, many or name a class of expanded clone.

-	TRBV9	-	TRBJ2-2	TGTGCCAGCAGCCCCCGATTGACACCGACCGGGGAGCTGTTTTTT	CASSPRLTPTGELFF
TRBD2	TRBV4-1	-	TRBJ2-2	TGCGCCAGCAGGCCAAGCGGGAGCGGGACCGGGGAGCTGTTTTTT	CASRPSGSGTGELFF
TRBD2	TRBV7-6	-	TRBJ2-1	TGTGCCAGCAGCTTGGCTAGCGGGAGTGGGAATGAGCAGTTCTTC	CASSLASGSGNEQFF
-	TRBV7-9	-	TRBJ1-4	TGTGCCAGCAGGGCGGGGTACAGGGCAACTAATGAAAAACTGTTTTTT	CASRAGYRATNEKLFF
TRBD1	TRBV7-3	few	TRBJ1-5	TGTGCCAGCAGCTTACAGGGGGATCAGCCCCAGCATTTT	CASSLQGDQPQHF
-	TRBV7-9	-	TRBJ2-1	TGTGCCAGTGGCTTAGTTCCAGAGGCCTACAATGAGCAGTTCTTC	CASGLVPEAYNEQFF
-	TRBV2	-	TRBJ1-1	TGTGCCACCCACCGGGGAGTAATGAACACTGAAGCTTTCTTT	CATHRGVMNTEAFF
-	TRBV6-1	-	TRBJ1-2	TGTGCCAGCAGTGACTGGGCAGACTATGGCTACACCTTC	CASSDWADYGYTF
-	TRBV6-5	few	TRBJ2-1	TGTGCCAGCAGAATGGGGCAGGGTCCTTACAATGAGCAGTTCTTC	CASRMGQGPYNEQFF
TRBD1	TRBV9	-	TRBJ1-2	TGTGCCAGCAGCACCCGGACAGGGCTGAACTATGGCTACACCTTC	CASSTRTGLNYGYTF
TRBD2	TRBV4-3	-	TRBJ2-1	TGCGCCAGCAGCCTCGGACTAGCCTCCTACAATGAGCAGTTCTTC	CASSLGLASYNEQFF
-	TRBV9	many	TRBJ2-1	TGTGCCAGCAGCGTGAGGTGGGAAAACAATGAGCAGTTCTTC	CASSVRWENNEQFF
TRBD1	TRBV10-3	-	TRBJ2-7	TGTGCCATCAGCCAAGGACAGGGGGTAGGTGAGCAGTACTTC	CAISQGQGVGEQYF
TRBD2	TRBV7-2	few	TRBJ2-7	TGTGCCAGCAGCTTAGATCTAGCGGGGGTTGATGAGCAGTACTTC	CASSLDLAGVDEQYF
-	TRBV19	-	TRBJ1-5	TGTGCCAGCCAGATTAGCAATCAGCCCCAGCATTTT	CASQISNQPQHF